Below are 13 T cell receptor beta chains sequenced from a single sample in a study of CD8 T cells in Susac syndrome. It was with random hexamers that 0.5 to 1 ug RNA was reverse transcribed. TCRdb fed the immunoSEQ multiplex PCR reads into MiXCR, producing one record per CDR3 protein. The sample gives over 65,000 distinct CDR3 sequences, 93% of which show up once; more than 0.5% is in the top ten. The sample taken for sequencing was CD4+ T cells from PBMCs. The receptors were gathered from a human donor with Susac syndrome.

This clonotype was observed once. The chain recombines TRBV9 with TRBJ2-5, with D unclear. The length of the CDR3 is 14 residues. The germline CDR1 and CDR2 sequences are SGDLS and YYNGEE. V was cut by 6 bases and J by 1 base, with 13 bases left in between. This chain's CDR3 is CASTSGARQETQYF. The CDR3 DNA follows: TGTGCCAGCACCTCTGGAGCGCGCCAAGAGACCCAGTACTTC.

V usage is TRBV7-9 and J usage is TRBJ2-5; 10 positions match TRBD2. Germline V gene data show CDR1 as SEHNR and CDR2 as FQNEAQ (reference sequence). This CDR3 region has 17 residues. J was trimmed by 2 bases and V by 2 bases; bases with no gene match: 8. CDR3 in amino acids: CASSLYLAGELQETQYF. Written as DNA, the CDR3 is TGTGCCAGCAGCTTATACCTAGCGGGAGAGCTACAAGAGACCCAGTACTTC.

The sample holds a few counts of this clonotype. The CDR3 coding sequence is TGTGCCATCAGTGAGGTTAAACGCTCCCGTGAGACCCAGTACTTC. Amino acids: CAISEVKRSRETQYF. This sequence joins TRBV10-3 and TRBJ2-5; D gene ambiguous. V was pared by 2 bases and J by 5 bases, with 15 bases between. The CDR3 extends over 15 amino acids. Germline CDR1 ENHRY, CDR2 SYGVKD.

The CDR3 DNA follows: TGTGCCAGCAGCCGTAACGGGGAACGGGGGGAGCAGTACTTC. It specifies CASSRNGERGEQYF. This chain uses TRBV7-6 with TRBJ2-7, with D possibly matching TRBD2 (6 bases). Germline loops: CDR1 SGHVS, CDR2 FNYEAQ. The CDR3 length is 14 residues. The V gene lost 5 bases and the J gene lost 7 bases, with 18 bases spanning the gap.

This clonotype has just one count. The chain employs TRBV10-3 and TRBJ1-2; D is possibly TRBD1 (5 bases). CDR1 and CDR2 (germline): ENHRY, SYGVKD. The CDR3 has 11 amino acids. The DNA of the CDR3 is TGTGCTTCAGGGAACAACTATGGCTACACCTTC. Translating gives CASGNNYGYTF.

The J gene is TRBJ2-7, the V gene TRBV3-1, with TRBD2 identical over 11 bases. Trimming at V came to 5 bases and at J to 7 bases, leaving 7 bases not matched to a gene. This CDR3 region has 14 residues. Per germline, CDR1 LGHDT and CDR2 YNNKEL (reference sequence). The DNA for the CDR3 is TGTGCCAGCAGCGAAGGGACTAGCGGCCGGGAGCAGTACTTC. The encoded protein is CASSEGTSGREQYF.

This chain connects TRBV20-1 to TRBJ2-5; D is possibly TRBD1 (5 bases). Germline CDR1 is DFQATT and CDR2 is SNEGSKA (reference sequence). V lost 0 bases and J lost 1, with 9 bases in between. CDR3 length equals 14 residues. The CDR3 is CSAREQALQETQYF. Here the CDR3 DNA reads TGCAGTGCTAGAGAACAGGCTCTCCAAGAGACCCAGTACTTC.

About this clonotype: One junction end does not reproduce the germline sequence, and a read error may be involved. V and J are TRBV2 and TRBJ2-5; TRBD1 matches 8 bases. The CDR3 length is 13 residues. Looked up from germline, CDR1 is SNHLY and CDR2 is FYNNEI. CDR3 residues: CASSGQGQGTQYF. In DNA form, the CDR3 reads TGTGCCAGCAGTGGACAGGGGCAAGGGACCCAGTACTTC.

CDR3 sequence (DNA): TGTGCCGACCAAAAACGGGACAGCTCTAATTATAATTCACCCCTCCACTTT. This encodes CADQKRDSSNYNSPLHF. The chain employs TRBV2 and TRBJ1-6; 7 bases agree with TRBD1. After removal of 11 bases from V and 4 bases from J, the junction contained 17 bases not matched to a gene. This CDR3 spans 17 amino acids. In germline, CDR1 is SNHLY, CDR2 FYNNEI.

The chain recombines TRBV3-1 with TRBJ2-7; TRBD2 matches 11 bases. The CDR3 has 17 amino acids. J was trimmed by 1 base and V by 4 bases; bases with no gene match: 9. CDR1 is LGHDT, CDR2 YNNKEL, per germline (reference sequence). CDR3 nucleotide sequence: TGTGCCAGCAGCCGGAATCCTAGCGGGGGGAGTTCCTACGAGCAGTACTTC. Translating it yields CASSRNPSGGSSYEQYF.

The chain joins TRBV29-1 to TRBJ2-1; D possibly uses TRBD1 or TRBD2 (5 bases each). Germline assignment: CDR1 SQVTM and CDR2 ANQGSEA. Trimming pared 4 bases from V and 9 bases from J, leaving 13 bases between. This CDR3 is 12 amino acids long. The CDR3 DNA follows: TGCAGCGTTGTCGGGGCCCTCACTGAGCAGTTCTTC. Its protein is CSVVGALTEQFF.

V usage is TRBV6-5 and J usage is TRBJ2-7; 10 positions match TRBD2. Trimming removed 4 bases from V and 11 bases from J; junction bases left unmatched: 5. The germline gives CDR1 MNHEY, CDR2 SVGAGI. The CDR3 consists of 12 residues. CDR3 DNA sequence: TGTGCCAGCAGTTCACAAACTAGCGGGAAGTACTTC. It translates to CASSSQTSGKYF.

This chain joins TRBV15 and TRBJ1-5; maybe TRBD1 (5 bases). V lost 4 bases to trimming and J lost 9 bases, with 10 bases between them. CDR3 length: 12 residues. The germline gives CDR1 LNHNV, CDR2 YYDKDF (reference sequence). The CDR3 sequence: CATSIGGRPQHF. Written as DNA, the CDR3 is TGTGCCACCAGCATCGGGGGACGGCCCCAGCATTTT. Full variable domain (outside the CDR3, taken from reference TRBV15 and TRBJ1-5): DAMVIQNPRYQVTQFGKPVTLSCSQTLNHNVMYWYQQKSSQAPKLLFHYYDKDFNNEADTPDNFQSRRPNTSFCFLDIRSPGLGDTAMYLCATSIGGRPQHFGDGTRLSIL.